This TCR beta chain came from a study of CD8 T cells in Susac syndrome. In blood CD8+ and CD4+ T cells, TCR beta underwent sequencing. TEMRA cells were FACS-enriched, and CD8+ and CD4+ T cells were isolated negatively. Reverse transcription of about 0.5 to 1 ug RNA used random hexamers. A multiplex approach, immunoSEQ multiplex PCR, amplified TCR beta CDR3 across 54 Vbeta and 13 Jbeta. TCRdb re-derived calls from the immunoSEQ multiplex PCR reads in MiXCR, one entry per CDR3 protein. Among about 120,000 distinct CDR3 sequences, 94% were seen once, and the ten largest hold 0.098%. The germline V gene encodes CDR1 LGHDT and CDR2 YNNKEL (reference sequence). The germline V and J ends were trimmed by 5 bases and 1 base, with 8 bases remaining between them. There are 14 residues in the CDR3.

The chain has TRBV3-1 and TRBJ2-2; no clear D gene. The sequenced sample was CD4+ T cells from PBMCs. The receptor's source is a human donor in good health. The CDR3 sequence: CASSETVNTGELFF. The CDR3 nucleotides are TGTGCCAGCAGCGAGACCGTGAACACCGGGGAGCTGTTTTTT.